This T cell receptor beta chain was obtained from a study of metastatic and nonmetastatic thyroid tumors. No patient had received any treatment before thyroid surgery. TCRdb recomputed clones from the PCR reads via MiXCR. This sample has 12,000 or so clones, with around 25% found just once. Study-level findings and limits: Reported TCR beta diversity, measured in blood and tumor, was significantly higher for malignant thyroid tumors than for benign nodules.

This clone was counted only a few times. What it recognizes is unknown. This TCR was recovered from a female donor with papillary thyroid cancer or a benign thyroid nodule (not recorded which). Some clones in this sample may be carry-over from other donors' samples. Sequenced material: adjacent normal tissue.

For the CDR3, the DNA is TGTGCCAGTAGGAACAGGGAGGTGGTAACTGAAGCTTTCTTT. This sequence encodes CASRNREVVTEAFF. This chain connects TRBV19 to TRBJ1-1; D is perhaps TRBD1 (6 bases). The V and J ends lost 6 bases and 5 bases respectively, with 16 bases between them. The CDR3 consists of 14 residues. Germline V lookup: CDR1 LNHDA, CDR2 SQIVND (reference sequence).